One and the same sample provided the 18 T cell receptor beta chains below, sequenced in a study of CD8+ T cells in alopecia areata. The treatment was: oral pan-JAK inhibitor, 5-10 mg twice daily. Reverse transcribed after extraction, RNA yielded cDNA as the sequencing template. Sequencing used immunoSEQ multiplex PCR; TCRdb keeps in-frame clones, though not all of them. Here the sample spans hundreds of thousands of clones, 60% being singletons. Sequencing used CD4+ T cells sorted from blood, obtained around week 54, from a patient treated with tofacitinib. Receptors originate from a human donor with alopecia areata.

The chain links TRBV5-1 to TRBJ1-2; 10 bases fit TRBD1. This CDR3 comprises 14 residues. V dropped 4 bases and J dropped 6; count of bases not matched to a gene: 6. CDR1 SGHRS and CDR2 YFSETQ come from the germline V gene. The CDR3 DNA reads as TGCGCCAGCAGCGCCGGGACAGGGGAACATGGCTACACCTTC. Translating gives CASSAGTGEHGYTF.

The chain links TRBV11-2 to TRBJ2-3; D is unclear. Trimming removed 5 bases at V and 2 bases at J, with 5 bases between. The CDR3 length is 12 residues. The germline V gene has CDR1 SGHAT and CDR2 FQNNGV. Here the CDR3 DNA reads TGTGCCAGCAGCCCCTTCACAGATACGCAGTATTTT. Its protein is CASSPFTDTQYF. The variable domain in full, with the rest retrieved from reference TRBV11-2 and TRBJ2-3, is EAGVAQSPRYKIIEKRQSVAFWCNPISGHATLYWYQQILGQGPKLLIQFQNNGVVDDSQLPKDRFSAERLKGVDSTLKIQPAKLEDSAVYLCASSPFTDTQYFGPGTRLTVL.

The V call is TRBV6-6, the J call TRBJ2-5; D ambiguous. Germline CDR1 is MNHNY and CDR2 is SVGAGI (reference sequence). The CDR3 totals 15 residues. V lost 2 bases to trimming and J lost 5 bases, with 15 bases between them. The CDR3 DNA sequence: TGTGCCAGCAGTTACCCTAAGGGCAGCCGGGAGACCCAGTACTTC. Translation gives CASSYPKGSRETQYF.

The chain is built from TRBV4-1 and TRBJ2-3; D is perhaps TRBD1 or TRBD2 (6 bases each). The CDR3 has 17 amino acids. V dropped 2 bases and J dropped 0 bases, with 15 bases sitting between them. CDR1 and CDR2 from the germline V gene are MGHRA and YSYEKL. The chain's CDR3 is CASSQTPGAPSTDTQYF. In DNA, the CDR3 is TGCGCCAGCAGCCAAACCCCGGGGGCTCCTAGCACAGATACGCAGTATTTT.

J is TRBJ2-5 and V is TRBV2, with unresolved D. With 4 bases removed from V and 3 bases from J, the gap between germline ends came to 9 bases. The germline gives CDR1 SNHLY, CDR2 FYNNEI. This CDR3 comprises 13 residues. CDR3 amino acids: CASSGGIKETQYF. As DNA, the CDR3 is TGTGCCAGCAGTGGGGGTATAAAAGAGACCCAGTACTTC. The whole variable domain, remainder taken from reference TRBV2 and TRBJ2-5, is EPEVTQTPSHQVTQMGQEVILRCVPISNHLYFYWYRQILGQKVEFLVSFYNNEISEKSEIFDDQFSVERPDGSNFTLKIRSTKLEDSAMYFCASSGGIKETQYFGPGTRLLVL.

The chain joins TRBV30 to TRBJ2-7; D gene ambiguous. Deletions cut 1 base from V and 9 bases from J, with 7 bases between. CDR1 is GTSNPN, CDR2 SVGIG, per germline (reference sequence). CDR3 length: 10 residues. CDR3 residues: CAWSGQSQYF. The CDR3 bases are TGTGCCTGGAGTGGGCAGTCGCAGTACTTC.

In its sample, this clone was seen a few times. The V and J genes are TRBV5-4 and TRBJ1-2, with TRBD1 matching 7 bases. The ends lost 4 bases at V and 8 bases at J; junction bases unmatched: 8. This CDR3 region has 13 residues. CDR1 and CDR2 from the germline V gene are SGHNT and YYREEE (reference sequence). DNA of the CDR3: TGTGCCAGCAGCCTACATACAGGGGAAGGCTACACCTTC. This translates into CASSLHTGEGYTF.

This chain uses TRBV11-2 with TRBJ2-2; TRBD1 matches at 10 bases. The CDR3 consists of 15 residues. The J segment lost 5 bases and the V segment lost 5 bases, leaving 5 bases of the junction unmatched. Looked up from germline, CDR1 is SGHAT and CDR2 is FQNNGV. The CDR3 sequence: CASSLRTGGTGELFF. The CDR3 coding sequence is TGTGCCAGCAGCCTTCGGACAGGGGGGACCGGGGAGCTGTTTTTT. The entire variable domain, with the rest obtained from reference TRBV11-2 and TRBJ2-2, is as follows: EAGVAQSPRYKIIEKRQSVAFWCNPISGHATLYWYQQILGQGPKLLIQFQNNGVVDDSQLPKDRFSAERLKGVDSTLKIQPAKLEDSAVYLCASSLRTGGTGELFFGEGSRLTVL.

The DNA of the CDR3 is TGTGCCAGCAGTTTCGCGAGCTCCTATAATTCACCCCTCCACTTT. This codes for CASSFASSYNSPLHF. J is TRBJ1-6 and V is TRBV27; D is uncertain. Trimming shortened V by 3 bases and J by 0 bases, and 6 bases separated the two germline ends. The CDR3 covers 15 residues. The germline V gene has CDR1 MNHEY and CDR2 SMNVEV (reference sequence).

The genes are TRBV30 and TRBJ2-1; TRBD1 or TRBD2 may be the D gene (5 bases each). Germline CDR1 GTSNPN, CDR2 SVGIG (reference sequence). This CDR3 comprises 15 residues. V was trimmed by 7 bases and J by 2 bases, leaving 18 bases between them. Here the CDR3 DNA reads TGTGCCTCTAGTCCCGGGGCGACTACCTACAATGAGCAGTTCTTC. Its protein product is CASSPGATTYNEQFF.

The table lists this clone with a few counts. This CDR3 is CASSVTKSSYEQYF. The DNA for the CDR3 is TGTGCCAGCAGTGTCACAAAAAGCTCCTACGAGCAGTACTTC. The chain uses TRBV27 and TRBJ2-7; D uncertain. The CDR3 covers 14 residues. Germline CDR1 reads MNHEY; CDR2 reads SMNVEV (reference sequence). V was shortened by 5 bases and J by 0 bases, with 11 bases between the two germline ends.

The chain uses TRBV5-1 and TRBJ2-5; 12 bases map to TRBD2. This CDR3 spans 16 amino acids. CDR1 SGHRS and CDR2 YFSETQ come from the germline V gene. The V and J ends lost 0 bases and 2 bases, in that order; junction bases with no gene match: 2. CDR3 sequence reads: CASSLALAGGQETQYF. Written as DNA, the CDR3 is TGCGCCAGCAGCTTGGCCCTAGCGGGGGGGCAAGAGACCCAGTACTTC.

This sequence joins TRBV18 and TRBJ1-5, with D possibly matching TRBD1 (5 bases). Per the germline V gene, CDR1 is KGHSH and CDR2 is LQKENI. CDR3 length: 17 residues. The V and J ends lost 3 bases and 3 bases respectively, with 18 bases between them. The CDR3 region has the DNA TGTGCCAGCTCACCGGGGACTCCACAAGGTCCCAATCAGCCCCAGCATTTT. It is translated as CASSPGTPQGPNQPQHF.

This rearrangement joins TRBV27 to TRBJ1-6, with TRBD1 matching over 9 bases. There are 15 residues in the CDR3. After removal of 6 bases from V and 7 bases from J, the junction contained 7 bases not matched to a gene. The germline gives CDR1 MNHEY, CDR2 SMNVEV (reference sequence). CDR3: CASRKGTGWNSPLHF. CDR3 DNA sequence: TGTGCCAGCAGGAAGGGGACAGGGTGGAATTCACCCCTCCACTTT.

The chain combines TRBV7-8 with TRBJ2-2; D assignment may be TRBD1 or TRBD2 (6 bases each). The germline gives CDR1 SGHVS, CDR2 FQNEAQ. Between the trimmed V and J ends, which lost 7 bases and 5 bases, there was a span of 17 bases. The length of the CDR3 is 15 residues. The CDR3 nucleotides read TGTGCCAGCACACGGGGGCTGGTTTGGACCGGGGAGCTGTTTTTT. Amino acids: CASTRGLVWTGELFF.

The chain joins TRBV7-2 to TRBJ2-3; no clear D gene. CDR1 and CDR2 (germline): SGHTA, FQGNSA. V shed 2 bases and J shed 4 bases, with 4 bases lying between them. This CDR3 contains 12 residues. DNA of the CDR3: TGTGCCAGCAGCTTATCTTCAGATACGCAGTATTTT. This sequence encodes CASSLSSDTQYF.

The chain uses TRBV5-4 and TRBJ2-7; D could derive from TRBD1 or TRBD2 (5 bases each). Germline values: CDR1 SGHNT, CDR2 YYREEE (reference sequence). Deletions cut 1 base from V and 10 bases from J, with 18 bases between. This CDR3 region has 14 residues. This CDR3 reads CASSLRGGPLDQYF. DNA for the CDR3: TGTGCCAGCAGCTTGCGGGGCGGGCCCCTGGATCAGTACTTC.

The chain is built from TRBV30 and TRBJ1-5, with D possibly TRBD1 on 5 matching bases. The CDR3 contains 14 residues. V lost 0 bases, J lost 6 bases, and 12 bases lay in between. CDR1 and CDR2 from the germline V gene are GTSNPN and SVGIG (reference sequence). In DNA, the CDR3 is TGTGCCTGGAGTGTAGGGCAGGGAAGTCAGCCCCAGCATTTT. It specifies CAWSVGQGSQPQHF.